This TCR beta chain was observed in a study of blood T cell repertoires in COVID-19. At the level of the study: COVID-19 samples, acute and convalescent, were from the United States, Italy and Spain. T cells, B-cell-depleted T cells, or PBMCs supplied cDNA or gDNA.

The protocol was immunoSEQ multiplex PCR, while the TCRdb copy is restricted to in-frame clones and leaves out a portion. The sample includes 400,000 or so clones, around 90% seen only once; the top ten take 0.75% to 0.85%. CDR1 is MNHEY and CDR2 is SVGAGI in the germline V gene. Trimming stripped 2 bases from V and 4 bases from J, with 9 bases between. CDR3 length equals 15 residues. The source material was peripheral blood. V and J are TRBV6-5 and TRBJ1-6; possibly TRBD1 for D (6 bases). The receptor comes from a man between 18 and 35 years old with COVID-19, enrolled during active disease. The CDR3 coding sequence is TGTGCCAGCAGTTACACAGGGTTATATAATTCACCCCTCCACTTT. Protein product: CASSYTGLYNSPLHF.